What follows describes a single T cell receptor beta chain. The target antigen is unknown. Only in-frame clones appear in the TCRdb table, and some are missing; sequencing was by immunoSEQ multiplex PCR. The data show roughly 99,000 clones, 87% seen once. The data are from a study of T cell responses to AZD1222 COVID-19 vaccine. Overall study results and limits: The study found vaccine-associated CD4 TCRs spanning spike, dominant at 160-218 and 743-854. Reportedly, nearly half of unique spike TCRs recognized epitopes outside B.1.351/B.1.1.7 mutations.

The J segment lost 8 bases and the V segment lost 4 bases, leaving 13 bases of the junction unmatched. The CDR3 sequence is 17 residues long. The germline V gene encodes CDR1 SGHTA and CDR2 FQGNSA. V gene TRBV7-2 combines with J gene TRBJ2-1; 11 bases are a match to TRBD2. The sample consisted of peripheral blood, taken on day 0 of AZD1222 vaccination. The sequence was collected from an adult in good health. As DNA, the CDR3 is TGTGCCAGCAGCTCAACTCAGACTAGCGGGGTCCTCGATGAGCAGTTCTTC. Its translation: CASSSTQTSGVLDEQFF.